The 8 T cell receptor beta chains reported below all come from one sample, sequenced in a study of radiotherapy plus CTLA-4 blockade in lung cancer. Profiled with immunoSEQ multiplex PCR; TCRdb holds only in-frame clones, not every one. The table shows more than 40,000 clones, with approximately 91% occurring only once. Material: peripheral blood, obtained from a patient treated with radiotherapy plus ipilimumab. These TCRs come from a human donor with non-small cell lung cancer whose response to radiotherapy plus ipilimumab could not be evaluated.

V usage is TRBV5-4 and J usage is TRBJ1-1; a weak D match, TRBD1 (5 bases). The V and J ends lost 0 bases and 4 bases respectively, with 13 bases between them. The CDR3 has 15 residues. Germline V gives CDR1 SGHNT, CDR2 YYREEE (reference sequence). The CDR3 sequence: CASSLGGSGGTEAFF. CDR3 in DNA: TGTGCCAGCAGCTTGGGGGGCTCAGGCGGCACTGAAGCTTTCTTT. Complete variable domain (other parts from reference TRBV5-4 and TRBJ1-1): ETGVTQSPTHLIKTRGQQVTLRCSSQSGHNTVSWYQQALGQGPQFIFQYYREEENGRGNFPPRFSGLQFPNYSSELNVNALELDDSALYLCASSLGGSGGTEAFFGQGTRLTVV.

The gene calls are TRBV19 and TRBJ1-5; D might be TRBD1 (5 bases). Trimming left V 2 bases short and J 4 bases short, with 12 bases between. The CDR3 spans 15 residues. Germline CDR1 LNHDA, CDR2 SQIVND (reference sequence). The CDR3: CASSISRQPNQPQHF. The CDR3 DNA follows: TGTGCCAGTAGTATATCGAGACAGCCAAATCAGCCCCAGCATTTT.

The genes are TRBV5-4 and TRBJ2-5; 9 bases map to TRBD1. The V gene's germline CDR1 is SGHNT and CDR2 YYREEE (reference sequence). There are 15 residues in the CDR3. With V trimmed by 4 bases and J by 4 bases, 8 bases remained unmatched. DNA of the CDR3: TGTGCCAGCAGCCCATCAACAGGGGGCGGAGAGACCCAGTACTTC. It yields the protein CASSPSTGGGETQYF.

This chain joins TRBV6-1 and TRBJ1-5; 7 positions agree with TRBD1. The CDR3 contains 14 residues. V dropped 6 bases and J dropped 1; count of bases not matched to a gene: 3. The germline gives CDR1 MNHNS, CDR2 SASEGT. The CDR3 reads CASRLQGSNQPQHF. The CDR3 bases are TGTGCCAGCAGATTACAGGGGAGCAATCAGCCCCAGCATTTT.

J is TRBJ1-3 and V is TRBV7-8; D not resolved. This CDR3 contains 16 residues. Germline loops: CDR1 SGHVS, CDR2 FQNEAQ. V lost 0 bases and J 0 bases, leaving 9 bases between the germline ends. CDR3 sequence (DNA): TGTGCCAGCAGCTTAGCGATGGCCCGCTCTGGAAACACCATATATTTT. It translates to CASSLAMARSGNTIYF.

The chain uses TRBV7-2 and TRBJ2-3, with 12 nucleotides matching TRBD2. The J segment lost 8 bases and the V segment lost 10 bases, leaving 10 bases of the junction unmatched. Germline V gene lookup returns CDR1 SGHTA and CDR2 FQGNSA. The length of the CDR3 is 14 residues. The CDR3 sequence is CAISSGRAGVTQYF. The CDR3 coding sequence is TGTGCCATCTCTAGCGGGAGGGCCGGGGTTACGCAGTATTTT.

V and J are TRBV5-6 and TRBJ1-6; D unresolved. This CDR3 contains 13 residues. The germline V gene encodes CDR1 SGHDT and CDR2 YYEEEE. Trimming removed 0 bases from V and 8 bases from J, with 6 bases in between. For the CDR3, the DNA is TGTGCCAGCAGCTTGGCACTTGATTCACCCCTCCACTTT. It yields the protein CASSLALDSPLHF.

In DNA, the CDR3 is TGTGCCAGCAACTCCACAGGGGTTGCTGAAGCTTTCTTT. The encoded protein is CASNSTGVAEAFF. The rearrangement links TRBV5-6 to TRBJ1-1; 7 positions match TRBD1. The CDR3 totals 13 residues. Germline CDR1 and CDR2: SGHDT and YYEEEE. With V trimmed by 6 bases and J by 6 bases, 8 bases remained unmatched.